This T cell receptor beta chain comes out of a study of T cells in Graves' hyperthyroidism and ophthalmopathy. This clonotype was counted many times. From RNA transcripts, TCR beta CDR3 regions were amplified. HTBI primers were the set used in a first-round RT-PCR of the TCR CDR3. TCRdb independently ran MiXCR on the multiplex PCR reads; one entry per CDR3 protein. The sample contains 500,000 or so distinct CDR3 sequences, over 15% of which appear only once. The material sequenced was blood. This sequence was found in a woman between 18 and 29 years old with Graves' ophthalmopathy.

The CDR3 bases are TGCAGTGCTCCCAGCGGGAACCTCCTGCAGTACTTC. Encoded protein: CSAPSGNLLQYF. The rearrangement joins TRBV20-1 to TRBJ2-7; 7 nucleotides line up with TRBD2. Trimming cost V 5 bases and J 9 bases; bases outside gene matches: 10. The CDR3 is made up of 12 amino acids. The germline V gene encodes CDR1 DFQATT and CDR2 SNEGSKA (reference sequence).